The sequence of this T cell receptor beta chain was determined in a study of beta chain features in type 1 diabetes. In regard to this clone: Its antigen is still unknown.

TCRB transcripts that were expressed got sequenced, as all of the isolated RNA had been reverse transcribed. Sequencing was performed with immunoSEQ multiplex PCR; in TCRdb, only in-frame clones are kept and a portion is missing. The sample contains 450,000 to 550,000 clones, approximately 30% of which appear only once. Sorting of CD4+ naive, central memory, regulatory and stem cell-like memory cells was performed via CD45RO/CCR7/CD25/CD127/CD95/CD27. Study outcomes and limitations: Patients' naive, central memory and Treg TCRB repertoires seemed closer to one another than those of healthy donors.

Deletions cut 1 base from V and 5 bases from J, with 16 bases between. The CDR3 has 16 amino acids. Per the germline V gene, CDR1 is SEHNR and CDR2 is FQNEAQ (reference sequence). The chain uses TRBV7-9 and TRBJ2-3, with D maybe TRBD1 (5 bases). This TCR was recovered from a young man in good health. The sample taken for sequencing was naive CD4+ T cells from blood. The CDR3 protein is CASSLVRGSLGDTQYF. CDR3 in DNA: TGTGCCAGCAGCTTAGTAAGGGGCTCTCTGGGAGATACGCAGTATTTT.